A selection of T cell receptor beta chains follows, all from one sample in a study of blood T cells in healthy people across ages. TCRdb fed the 5' RACE reads into MiXCR, producing one record per CDR3 protein. Of over 750,000 distinct CDR3 sequences listed, around 25% are singletons. These data also featured in a second study, about T cells of mothers and their children.

Sequencing was carried out using blood. These receptors all come from a boy between 5 and 17 years old in good health. Each CDR3 is given with its conserved first and last residue. D genes are given only for firm matches. Clone size, where shown, is once, few, many, or a class for clones that have expanded.

v_gene,abundance,d_gene,j_gene,CDR3aa,CDR3nt
TRBV5-6,few,-,TRBJ2-5,CASSPGVGNQETQYF,TGTGCCAGCAGCCCCGGCGTGGGAAACCAGGAGACCCAGTACTTC
TRBV5-5,few,-,TRBJ2-7,CASSPLLNSYEQYF,TGTGCCAGCAGCCCCCTGTTGAACTCCTACGAGCAGTACTTC
TRBV7-2,many,-,TRBJ2-1,CASSPRSYNEQFF,TGTGCCAGCAGCCCCCGCTCCTACAATGAGCAGTTCTTC
TRBV12-3/TRBV12-4,-,-,TRBJ2-3,CASSFPYPMSGSATDTQYF,TGTGCCAGCAGTTTCCCCTATCCTATGTCAGGAAGCGCCACAGATACGCAGTATTTT
TRBV28,-,-,TRBJ1-2,CASSEGPYGYTF,TGTGCCAGCAGTGAGGGACCCTATGGCTACACCTTC
TRBV6-5,few,-,TRBJ2-1,CASSTKGSYNEQFF,TGTGCCAGCAGTACTAAGGGCTCCTACAATGAGCAGTTCTTC
TRBV7-2,few,-,TRBJ2-7,CASSLGTGTPYEQYF,TGTGCCAGCAGCTTAGGGACCGGGACACCCTACGAGCAGTACTTC
TRBV6-6,-,-,TRBJ1-5,CASSFDSGYSNQPQHF,TGTGCCAGCAGTTTCGACAGCGGTTATAGCAATCAGCCCCAGCATTTT
TRBV28,-,TRBD1,TRBJ2-1,CASSLFGTGNYNEQFF,TGTGCCAGCAGTTTATTCGGGACAGGGAACTACAATGAGCAGTTCTTC
TRBV5-1,-,-,TRBJ2-4,CASSLGDRGHIQYF,TGCGCCAGCAGCTTGGGTGACAGAGGTCACATTCAGTACTTC
TRBV5-1,-,-,TRBJ2-5,CASAKTGGRTETQYF,TGCGCCAGCGCCAAGACGGGCGGGCGGACGGAGACCCAGTACTTC
TRBV18,-,-,TRBJ2-3,CASSPTSSDTQYF,TGTGCCAGCTCACCGACTAGTTCAGATACGCAGTATTTT
TRBV20-1,few,-,TRBJ2-1,CSARTSNEQFF,TGCAGTGCTAGGACTAGCAATGAGCAGTTCTTC
TRBV15,-,-,TRBJ1-2,CATSRDPKGVGYTF,TGTGCCACCAGCAGAGATCCGAAAGGGGTTGGCTACACCTTC
TRBV6-1,few,-,TRBJ2-5,CASRARAGQETQYF,TGTGCCAGCAGGGCAAGGGCAGGCCAAGAGACCCAGTACTTC
TRBV20-1,-,-,TRBJ2-1,CSARDLNTYNEQFF,TGCAGTGCTAGAGATTTAAATACCTACAATGAGCAGTTCTTC
TRBV12-3/TRBV12-4,-,-,TRBJ1-1,CASSHGAAIEAFF,TGTGCCAGCAGTCACGGCGCGGCCATTGAAGCTTTCTTT
TRBV29-1,-,-,TRBJ2-5,CSGGRKETQYF,TGCAGCGGTGGGCGGAAAGAGACCCAGTACTTC
TRBV7-9,few,TRBD1,TRBJ2-5,CASSLPRQGAPLETQYF,TGTGCCAGCAGCTTACCCCGACAGGGGGCGCCCCTCGAGACCCAGTACTTC
TRBV9,-,TRBD2,TRBJ2-5,CASSRTSERETQYF,TGTGCCAGCAGCCGTACTAGCGAGCGAGAGACCCAGTACTTC
TRBV6-6,few,TRBD1,TRBJ1-2,CASSYRQGNYGYTF,TGTGCCAGCAGTTACCGACAGGGGAACTATGGCTACACCTTC
TRBV7-9,-,-,TRBJ2-5,CASTNRVGEQYF,TGTGCCAGCACGAACAGGGTGGGGGAGCAGTACTTC
TRBV29-1,-,TRBD1,TRBJ2-5,CSGLTGAGETQYF,TGCAGCGGCCTAACAGGGGCAGGGGAGACCCAGTACTTC
TRBV20-1,few,-,TRBJ2-7,CGARERREGFYEQCF,TGCGGTGCTAGAGAAAGGCGAGAGGGGTTCTACGAGCAGTGCTTC
TRBV15,-,-,TRBJ2-7,CATSRVFTILSYEQYF,TGTGCCACCAGCAGAGTCTTCACTATCCTTTCCTACGAGCAGTACTTC
TRBV20-1,-,TRBD2,TRBJ2-3,CSARGLADTDTQYF,TGCAGTGCTAGGGGACTAGCGGACACAGATACGCAGTATTTT
TRBV4-1,few,TRBD1,TRBJ2-1,CASSPGQGDGNEQFF,TGCGCCAGCAGCCCGGGACAGGGGGACGGCAATGAGCAGTTCTTC
TRBV20-1,few,-,TRBJ2-1,CSARDPRGSYNEQFF,TGCAGTGCTAGAGATCCCCGCGGCTCCTACAATGAGCAGTTCTTC
TRBV24-1,-,-,TRBJ2-7,CATSDPLRREQYF,TGTGCCACCAGTGATCCCCTCCGTCGCGAGCAGTACTTC
TRBV7-9,few,-,TRBJ1-2,CASSLMVDPNYGYTF,TGTGCCAGCAGCTTAATGGTGGATCCTAACTATGGCTACACCTTC
TRBV20-1,few,-,TRBJ2-5,CSASRVGPFQETQYF,TGCAGTGCATCTCGGGTGGGTCCATTCCAAGAGACCCAGTACTTC
TRBV28,-,-,TRBJ2-5,CASSPKTDGETQYF,TGTGCCAGCAGCCCTAAGACAGACGGAGAGACCCAGTACTTC